A single sample is the source of the 2 T cell receptor beta chains below, sequenced in a study of blood T cell repertoires in COVID-19 (dated by TCRdb to the early 2020s). Libraries were built with the immunoSEQ multiplex PCR assay. The immuneACCESS repertoire file appears here via TCRdb, limited to in-frame rearrangements. These files lack a portion of the clones; in checked studies, under half of the deficit traces to unresolved V genes, and the cause of the others is not known. This sample is represented by around 180,000 clones; about nine tenths of them were singletons. The ten top clones hold more than 3.5% of the sample. Sequences were obtained from peripheral blood. All receptors derive from a young woman with acute or convalescent COVID-19.

This chain joins TRBV20-1 and TRBJ2-1; the D is unclear. V lost 3 bases and J 2 bases, leaving 2 bases between the germline ends. In germline, CDR1 is DFQATT, CDR2 SNEGSKA (reference sequence). The CDR3 contains 11 residues. CDR3 in DNA: TGCAGTGCTAGCGCCTACAATGAGCAGTTCTTC. Residues: CSASAYNEQFF.

CDR3 coding DNA: TGTGCCAGTAGTATAAGATTGCTACCCAGGGGCCCAGAGACCCAGTACTTC. This translates into CASSIRLLPRGPETQYF. This chain joins TRBV19 and TRBJ2-5; D perhaps matches TRBD1 (6 bases). Germline CDR1 reads LNHDA; CDR2 reads SQIVND (reference sequence). The CDR3 covers 17 residues. V lost 2 bases to trimming and J lost 4 bases, with 20 bases between them.